The present T cell receptor (beta chain) was sequenced within a study of neurological immune-mediated disorders. MiXCR, run by TCRdb on the 5' RACE reads, gives a single entry per CDR3 protein. The table includes about 46,000 distinct CDR3 sequences, 1.9% detected once. This sequence originates from a woman between 40 and 55 years old with multiple sclerosis. Input material: PBMCs.

The CDR3 region is CSASGSGESYEQYF. CDR3 sequence (DNA): TGCAGTGCTAGCGGTAGCGGTGAATCCTACGAGCAGTACTTC. The J gene is TRBJ2-7, the V gene TRBV20-1, with a weak D call TRBD2 (6 bases). V shed 3 bases and J shed 1 base, with 13 bases lying between them. Germline V lookup: CDR1 DFQATT, CDR2 SNEGSKA (reference sequence). The CDR3 loop spans 14 amino acids.